The clone carrying this T cell receptor (beta chain) was seen a handful of times. Its antigen is unknown. Deep level was the assay's run setting. The protocol was immunoSEQ multiplex PCR, while the TCRdb copy is restricted to in-frame clones and leaves out a portion. The table includes around 2.1 million clones, about 92% detected once. The data are from a study of shared clonotypes between healthy human individuals. Study findings and constraints: Clonotype sharing levels among donors were expected to vary with sequencing depth. Clonotypes which were not shared had lower generation probabilities than clonotypes that all four donors shared.

Naivety among CD8 cells was defined by CD45RO negativity and positive CCR7 selection, thereby excluding terminally differentiated effector memory CD45RA+ cells. This CDR3 contains 16 residues. Germline V lookup: CDR1 PRHDT, CDR2 FYEKMQ (reference sequence). V was pared by 5 bases and J by 2 bases, with 11 bases of the junction left unmatched. The chain employs TRBV13 and TRBJ2-7, with 8 bases matching TRBD2. This sequence was found in a man aged 18-30 years in good health. Some clones in this sample may be carry-over from other donors' samples. The sample comprised naive CD8+ T cells from PBMCs. In nucleotides, the CDR3 is TGTGCCAGCAGCCCCGCGGCGGCGGGGGGAACCTACGAGCAGTACTTC. It translates to CASSPAAAGGTYEQYF.